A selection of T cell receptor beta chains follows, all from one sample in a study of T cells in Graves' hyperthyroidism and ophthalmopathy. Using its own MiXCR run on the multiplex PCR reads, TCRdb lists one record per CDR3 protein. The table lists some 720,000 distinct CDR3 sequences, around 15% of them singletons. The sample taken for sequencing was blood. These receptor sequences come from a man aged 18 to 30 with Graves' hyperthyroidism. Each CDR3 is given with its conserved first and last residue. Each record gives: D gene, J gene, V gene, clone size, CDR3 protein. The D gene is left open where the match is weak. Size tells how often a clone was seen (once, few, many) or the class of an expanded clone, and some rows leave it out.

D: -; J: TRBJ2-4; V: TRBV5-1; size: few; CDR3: CASSGGLLGNIQYF
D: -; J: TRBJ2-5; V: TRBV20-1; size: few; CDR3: CSASEGYQETQYF
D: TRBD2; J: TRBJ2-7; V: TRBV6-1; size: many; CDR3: CASNPGGRPYEQYF
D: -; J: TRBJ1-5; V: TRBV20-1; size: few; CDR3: CSARGRDTPSVLYQPQHF
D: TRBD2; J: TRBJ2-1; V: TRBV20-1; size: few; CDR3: CSASHPAGELNNEQFF
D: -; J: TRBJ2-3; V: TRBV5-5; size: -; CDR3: CASSEWTTPPDAQYF
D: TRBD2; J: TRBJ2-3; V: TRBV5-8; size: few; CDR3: CASSLGLAGARDTQYF
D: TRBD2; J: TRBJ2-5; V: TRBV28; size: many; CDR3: CASLEASGSSETQYF
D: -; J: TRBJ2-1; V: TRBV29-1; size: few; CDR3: CSVETSSYNEQFF
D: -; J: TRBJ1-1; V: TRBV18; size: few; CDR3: CASLDSFDTEAFF
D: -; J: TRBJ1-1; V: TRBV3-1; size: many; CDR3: CASSQVPKGAEAFF
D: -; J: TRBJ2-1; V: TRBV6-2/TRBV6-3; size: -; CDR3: CASRPDGGRYNEQFF
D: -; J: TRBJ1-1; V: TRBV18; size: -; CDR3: CASSPRDTRVQRWEAFF
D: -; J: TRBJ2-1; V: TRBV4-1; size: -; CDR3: CATSQGATWDNEQFF
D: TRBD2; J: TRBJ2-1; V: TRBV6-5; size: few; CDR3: CASSYSGLAAYNEQFF
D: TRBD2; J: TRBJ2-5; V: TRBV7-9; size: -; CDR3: CASSPWTSGRAEETQYF
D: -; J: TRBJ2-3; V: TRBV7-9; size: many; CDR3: CASSLELNTDTQYF
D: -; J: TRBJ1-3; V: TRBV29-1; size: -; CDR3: CSVGREGNTIYF
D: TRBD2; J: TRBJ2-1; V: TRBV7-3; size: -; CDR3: CASSAKAGVPYNEQFF
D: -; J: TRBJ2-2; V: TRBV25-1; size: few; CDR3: CASSPQDGNTGELFF
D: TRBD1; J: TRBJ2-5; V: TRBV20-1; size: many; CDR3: CSARHLGQGKTQYF
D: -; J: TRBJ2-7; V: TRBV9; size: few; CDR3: CASSESPVGSYEQYF
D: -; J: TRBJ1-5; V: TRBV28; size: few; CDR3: CASSFWGQGGNQPQHF
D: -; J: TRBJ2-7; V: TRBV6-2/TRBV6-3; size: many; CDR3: CASSPPGATYEQYF
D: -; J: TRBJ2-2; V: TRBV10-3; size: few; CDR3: CAIHPGVNTGELFF
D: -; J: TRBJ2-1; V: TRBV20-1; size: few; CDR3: CSANSGLLEGNEQFF